These 9 T cell receptor beta chains share one sample of origin, sequenced in a study of T cell responses to AZD1222 COVID-19 vaccine. The repertoire was sequenced with immunoSEQ multiplex PCR; TCRdb's copy has only in-frame clones and lacks some. Found here are about 270,000 clones, 94% of them singletons; the top ten hold 0.55%. The material sequenced was peripheral blood, taken 28 days after the second AZD1222 dose. The origin of the receptors is an adult who received the AZD1222 COVID-19 vaccine.

The V call is TRBV28, the J call TRBJ1-3, with D unclear. Trimming removed 7 bases at V and 0 bases at J, with 13 bases between. In germline, CDR1 is MDHEN, CDR2 SYDVKM. The CDR3 is 15 residues long. CDR3 sequence: CASNKGSYSGNTIYF. DNA for the CDR3: TGTGCCAGCAATAAGGGCAGCTACTCTGGAAACACCATATATTTT.

CDR3 sequence reads: CASSQKGGGTEAFF. CDR3 in DNA: TGTGCCAGCAGCCAAAAGGGGGGAGGGACTGAAGCTTTCTTT. V and J are TRBV16 and TRBJ1-1; the D gene is possibly TRBD1 (6 bases). V was cut by 2 bases and J by 5 bases, with 12 bases left in between. This CDR3 is 14 amino acids long. In germline, CDR1 is KGHSY, CDR2 FQNENV. The full variable domain, in which reference TRBV16 and TRBJ1-1 provide the parts outside the CDR3, is GEEVAQTPKHLVRGEGQKAKLYCAPIKGHSYVFWYQQVLKNEFKFLISFQNENVFDETGMPKERFSAKCLPNSPCSLEIQATKLEDSAVYFCASSQKGGGTEAFFGQGTRLTVV.

V is TRBV9 and J is TRBJ2-7; TRBD2 is a possible D gene (6 bases). This CDR3 region has 14 residues. Germline CDR1 reads SGDLS; CDR2 reads YYNGEE. V lost 0 bases to trimming and J lost 9 bases, with 16 bases between them. The CDR3 protein is CASSVEMGVGRQYF. The DNA for the CDR3 is TGTGCCAGCAGCGTAGAAATGGGGGTCGGGAGGCAGTACTTC.

This chain joins TRBV2 and TRBJ2-1; 8 nucleotides align to TRBD2. The V gene end was trimmed by 4 bases and the J gene end by 7 bases; junction bases not matched to a gene: 12. Germline assignment: CDR1 SNHLY and CDR2 FYNNEI. The CDR3 has 16 residues. CDR3 region: CASSVRGGWISNEQFF. CDR3 bases: TGTGCCAGCAGTGTACGGGGGGGGTGGATATCAAATGAGCAGTTCTTC.

The chain carries TRBV24-1 and TRBJ2-1; D unresolved. The CDR3 contains 14 residues. Trimming took off 4 bases at V and 6 bases at J, with 12 bases between the two ends. Germline V gives CDR1 KGHDR, CDR2 SFDVKD. The CDR3 protein is CATSEARARNEQFF. CDR3 DNA sequence: TGTGCCACCAGTGAGGCTAGGGCACGCAATGAGCAGTTCTTC.

The J gene is TRBJ2-7, the V gene TRBV7-9, with 7 bases fitting TRBD2. Germline trimming cut 7 bases from V and 3 bases from J; bases unmatched to any gene: 9. CDR1 is SEHNR and CDR2 is FQNEAQ in the germline V gene (reference sequence). This CDR3 is 14 amino acids long. The CDR3 loop reads CASTSGTTLYEQYF. CDR3 bases: TGTGCCAGCACCTCCGGGACTACCCTCTACGAGCAGTACTTC. The full variable domain, with the rest looked up from reference TRBV7-9 and TRBJ2-7, is DTGVSQNPRHKITKRGQNVTFRCDPISEHNRLYWYRQTLGQGPEFLTYFQNEAQLEKSRLLSDRFSAERPKGSFSTLEIQRTEQGDSAMYLCASTSGTTLYEQYFGPGTRLTVT.

This chain uses TRBV6-4 with TRBJ2-7; tentative D call: TRBD1 (5 bases). The germline V and J ends were trimmed by 4 bases and 0 bases, with 10 bases remaining between them. Germline-derived CDR1 and CDR2 are MRHNA and SNTAGT. The CDR3 spans 14 residues. The CDR3: CASSVDSSSYEQYF. CDR3 nucleotide sequence: TGTGCCAGCAGTGTCGACAGTAGCTCCTACGAGCAGTACTTC.

The chain employs TRBV6-5 and TRBJ2-7; 8 positions match TRBD2. V lost 6 bases and J lost 0; bases outside the gene matches: 7. The CDR3 is made up of 15 amino acids. Germline CDR1 and CDR2: MNHEY and SVGAGI. The CDR3 DNA reads as TGTGCCAGCAGCCCCCCCGGGACTAGCTCCTACGAGCAGTACTTC. This codes for CASSPPGTSSYEQYF.

V gene TRBV5-1 combines with J gene TRBJ2-3; TRBD2 is a possible D gene (7 bases). Trimming removed 4 bases from V and 4 bases from J, with 19 bases in between. The CDR3 loop spans 16 amino acids. Germline V gives CDR1 SGHRS, CDR2 YFSETQ. The CDR3: CASSRSGGPGADTQYF. The DNA of the CDR3 is TGCGCCAGCAGCAGGTCCGGGGGGCCGGGGGCAGATACGCAGTATTTT. Together with reference TRBV5-1 and TRBJ2-3, the CDR3 gives the full variable domain: KAGVTQTPRYLIKTRGQQVTLSCSPISGHRSVSWYQQTPGQGLQFLFEYFSETQRNKGNFPGRFSGRQFSNSRSEMNVSTLELGDSALYLCASSRSGGPGADTQYFGPGTRLTVL.